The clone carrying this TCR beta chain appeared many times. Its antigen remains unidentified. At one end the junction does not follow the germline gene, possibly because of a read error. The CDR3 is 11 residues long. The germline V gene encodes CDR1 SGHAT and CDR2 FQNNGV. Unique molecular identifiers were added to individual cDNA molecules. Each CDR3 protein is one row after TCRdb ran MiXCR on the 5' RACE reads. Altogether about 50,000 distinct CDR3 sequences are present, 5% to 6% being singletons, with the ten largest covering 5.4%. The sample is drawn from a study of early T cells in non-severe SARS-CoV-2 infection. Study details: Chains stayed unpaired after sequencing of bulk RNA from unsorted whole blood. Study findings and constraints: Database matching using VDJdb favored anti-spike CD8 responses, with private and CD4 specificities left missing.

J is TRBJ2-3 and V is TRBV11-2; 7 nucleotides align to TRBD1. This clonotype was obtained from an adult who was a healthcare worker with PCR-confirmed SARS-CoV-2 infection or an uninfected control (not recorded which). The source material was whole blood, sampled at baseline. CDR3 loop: CASARGTANGF. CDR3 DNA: TGTGCCAGCGCCAGGGGGACAGCAAATGGTTTT.